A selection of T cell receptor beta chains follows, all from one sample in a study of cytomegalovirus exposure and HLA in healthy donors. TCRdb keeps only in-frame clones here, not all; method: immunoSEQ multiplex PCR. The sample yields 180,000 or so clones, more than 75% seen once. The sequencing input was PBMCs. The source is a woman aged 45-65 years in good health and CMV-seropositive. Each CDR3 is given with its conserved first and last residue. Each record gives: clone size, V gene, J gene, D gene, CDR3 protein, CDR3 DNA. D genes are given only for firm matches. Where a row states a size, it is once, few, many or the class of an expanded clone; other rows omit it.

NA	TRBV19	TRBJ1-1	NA	CASSIEGFTEAFF	TGTGCCAGTAGTATCGAGGGATTCACTGAAGCTTTCTTT
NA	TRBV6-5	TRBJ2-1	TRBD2	CASSQLAGGYEQFF	TGTGCCAGCAGCCAACTAGCGGGGGGGTATGAGCAGTTCTTC
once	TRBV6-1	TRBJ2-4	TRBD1	CASRRGQGRENIQYF	TGTGCCAGCAGGCGTGGACAGGGGCGAGAAAACATTCAGTACTTC
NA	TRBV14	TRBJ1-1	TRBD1	CASSPTGDYEAFF	TGTGCCAGCAGCCCGACAGGGGATTATGAAGCTTTCTTT
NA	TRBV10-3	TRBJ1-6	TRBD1	CAISEGRDRLSRNSPLHF	TGTGCCATCAGTGAAGGTCGGGACAGGCTGTCCCGGAATTCACCCCTCCACTTT
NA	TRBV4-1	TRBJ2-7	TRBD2	CASSQGTSGVASPYEQYF	TGCGCCAGCAGCCAAGGGACTAGCGGGGTCGCCTCCCCCTACGAGCAGTACTTC
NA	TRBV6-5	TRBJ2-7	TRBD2	CASSYGAGGMEQYF	TGTGCCAGCAGTTACGGAGCGGGGGGGATGGAGCAGTACTTC
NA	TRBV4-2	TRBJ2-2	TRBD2	CASSQDRLAGGPAGELFF	TGTGCCAGCAGCCAGGATAGACTAGCGGGAGGGCCGGCCGGGGAGCTGTTTTTT
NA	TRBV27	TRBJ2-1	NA	CASSPISGVALPMYEQFF	TGTGCCAGCAGTCCGATATCCGGGGTAGCCTTACCAATGTATGAGCAGTTCTTC
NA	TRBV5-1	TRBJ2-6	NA	CASSLTASGANVLTF	TGCGCCAGCAGCCTGACAGCCTCTGGGGCCAACGTCCTGACTTTC
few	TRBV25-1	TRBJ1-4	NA	CASSEYQVRGEKLFF	TGTGCCAGCAGTGAATATCAGGTGCGGGGGGAAAAACTGTTTTTT
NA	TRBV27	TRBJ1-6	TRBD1	CASSLGRGQGNSPLHF	TGTGCCAGCAGTTTAGGGAGGGGACAGGGGAATTCACCCCTCCACTTT
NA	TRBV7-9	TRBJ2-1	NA	CASSLYGTWVQFF	TGTGCCAGCAGCTTATACGGGACATGGGTGCAGTTCTTC
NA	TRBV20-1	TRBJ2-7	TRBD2	CSVAGGEQYF	TGCAGTGTCGCGGGAGGCGAGCAGTACTTC
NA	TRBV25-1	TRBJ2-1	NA	CASSEPGLHNEQFF	TGTGCCAGCAGTGAACCCGGACTTCACAATGAGCAGTTCTTC
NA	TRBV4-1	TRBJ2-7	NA	CASSQASDLPSYEQYF	TGCGCCAGCAGCCAGGCCTCGGACTTACCCTCCTACGAGCAGTACTTC
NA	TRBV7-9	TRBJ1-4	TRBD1	CASSEGQTGEKLFF	TGTGCCAGCAGCGAGGGACAGACGGGAGAAAAACTGTTTTTT
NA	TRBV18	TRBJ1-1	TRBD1	CASSPRTGMTEAFF	TGTGCCAGCTCACCGAGGACAGGGATGACTGAAGCTTTCTTT
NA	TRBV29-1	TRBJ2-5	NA	CSVPQAPFEETQYF	TGCAGCGTCCCACAGGCCCCGTTTGAGGAGACCCAGTACTTC
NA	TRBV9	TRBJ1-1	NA	CASSVGVGPGLGEAFF	TGTGCCAGCAGCGTAGGAGTGGGTCCGGGGTTAGGTGAAGCTTTCTTT
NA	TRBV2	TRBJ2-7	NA	CASSATGRWEYEQYF	TGTGCCAGCAGTGCTACAGGGCGATGGGAATACGAGCAGTACTTC
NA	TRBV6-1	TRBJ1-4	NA	CASSEGHPSREKLFF	TGTGCCAGCAGTGAGGGACATCCGTCAAGGGAAAAACTGTTTTTT
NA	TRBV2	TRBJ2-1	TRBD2	CASRGEGYNEQFF	TGTGCCAGCAGAGGGGAGGGGTACAATGAGCAGTTCTTC
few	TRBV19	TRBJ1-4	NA	CASSIGQYNEKLFF	TGTGCCAGTAGTATAGGACAGTATAATGAAAAACTGTTTTTT
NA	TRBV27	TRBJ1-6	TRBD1	CASSFDRDRGSYNSPLHF	TGTGCCAGCAGTTTTGATCGAGACAGGGGCTCCTATAATTCACCCCTCCACTTT
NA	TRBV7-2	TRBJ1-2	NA	CASSLGVGLPYGYTF	TGTGCCAGCAGCTTAGGTGTAGGACTTCCTTATGGCTACACCTTC
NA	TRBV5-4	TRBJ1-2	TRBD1	CASSLGDRGYGYTF	TGTGCCAGCAGCTTGGGGGACAGGGGATATGGCTACACCTTC
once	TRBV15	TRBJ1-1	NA	CATSRDWQNTEAFF	TGTGCCACCAGCAGAGATTGGCAGAACACTGAAGCTTTCTTT
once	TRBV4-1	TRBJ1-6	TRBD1	CASSQVDRDNSPLHF	TGCGCCAGCAGCCAAGTGGACAGGGATAATTCACCCCTCCACTTT
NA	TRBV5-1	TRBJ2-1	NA	CASSLGTVSYNEQFF	TGCGCCAGCAGCTTGGGGACAGTCTCCTACAATGAGCAGTTCTTC
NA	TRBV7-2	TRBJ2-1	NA	CASSPQTRVSEQFF	TGTGCCAGCAGCCCCCAAACCAGGGTGAGTGAGCAGTTCTTC
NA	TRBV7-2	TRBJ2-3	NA	CASSLAPPADTQYF	TGTGCCAGCAGCTTAGCCCCCCCCGCAGATACGCAGTATTTT
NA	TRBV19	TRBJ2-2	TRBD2	CASTRTSENTGELFF	TGTGCCAGTACCCGGACTAGCGAAAACACCGGGGAGCTGTTTTTT
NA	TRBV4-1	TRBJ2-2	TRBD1	CASSQEGQGAAGELFF	TGCGCCAGCAGCCAAGAAGGGCAGGGGGCGGCCGGGGAGCTGTTTTTT
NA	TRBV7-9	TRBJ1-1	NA	CASSAGLNTEAFF	TGTGCCAGCAGCGCCGGGTTGAACACTGAAGCTTTCTTT
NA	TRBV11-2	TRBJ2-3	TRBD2	CASSPGLAGTSTDTQYF	TGTGCCAGCAGCCCAGGACTAGCGGGGACTAGCACAGATACGCAGTATTTT
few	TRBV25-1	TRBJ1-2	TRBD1	CASSDIRDSASDGYTF	TGTGCCAGCAGTGACATCCGGGACAGCGCGTCAGATGGCTACACCTTC
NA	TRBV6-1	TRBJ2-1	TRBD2	CASSEDSGGAGDEQFF	TGTGCCAGCAGTGAAGATAGCGGGGGGGCCGGGGATGAGCAGTTCTTC
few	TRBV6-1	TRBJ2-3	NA	CASSDRFRTDTQYF	TGTGCCAGCAGTGACAGGTTTCGCACAGATACGCAGTATTTT
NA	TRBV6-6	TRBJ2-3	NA	CASRTASTDTQYF	TGTGCCAGCCGGACAGCGAGCACAGATACGCAGTATTTT
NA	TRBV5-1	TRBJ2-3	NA	CASSLMRGTDTQYF	TGCGCCAGCAGCTTAATGCGAGGCACAGATACGCAGTATTTT
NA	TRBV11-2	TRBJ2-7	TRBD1	CASSLIWGQGAEQYF	TGTGCCAGCAGCTTAATTTGGGGACAGGGGGCCGAGCAGTACTTC
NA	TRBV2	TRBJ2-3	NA	CASSESAYPQGADTQYF	TGTGCCAGCAGTGAATCTGCCTACCCGCAGGGTGCAGATACGCAGTATTTT
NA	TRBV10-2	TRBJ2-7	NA	CASREHETRYEQYF	TGCGCCAGCAGGGAACATGAGACTAGATACGAGCAGTACTTC
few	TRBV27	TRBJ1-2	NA	CASSSTQTANYGYTF	TGTGCCAGCAGTTCCACCCAGACAGCGAACTATGGCTACACCTTC
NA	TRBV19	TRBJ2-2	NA	CASSSKRSANTGELFF	TGTGCCAGTAGCTCCAAGAGGTCAGCGAACACCGGGGAGCTGTTTTTT
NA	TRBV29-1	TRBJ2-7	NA	CSVEEVRGDEQYF	TGCAGCGTTGAAGAAGTCAGGGGAGACGAGCAGTACTTC
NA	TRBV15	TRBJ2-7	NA	CATSPRMAELYHSYEQYF	TGTGCCACCAGCCCCCGTATGGCGGAGCTATACCACTCCTACGAGCAGTACTTC
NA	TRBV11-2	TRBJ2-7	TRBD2	CASSFQLAGGFYEQYF	TGTGCCAGCAGCTTCCAACTAGCGGGAGGATTCTACGAGCAGTACTTC
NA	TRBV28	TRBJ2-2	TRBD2	CASSLSGRVPGELFF	TGTGCCAGCAGTTTAAGTGGGAGGGTACCCGGGGAGCTGTTTTTT